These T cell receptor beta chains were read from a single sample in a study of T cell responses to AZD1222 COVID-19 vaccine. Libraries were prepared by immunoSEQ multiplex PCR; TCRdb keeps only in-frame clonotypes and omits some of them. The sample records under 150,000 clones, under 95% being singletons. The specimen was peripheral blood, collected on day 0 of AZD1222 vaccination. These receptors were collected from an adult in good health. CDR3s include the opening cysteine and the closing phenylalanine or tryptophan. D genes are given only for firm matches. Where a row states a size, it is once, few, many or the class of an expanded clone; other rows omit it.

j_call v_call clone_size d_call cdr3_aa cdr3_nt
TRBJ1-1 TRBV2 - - CASRGDWNTEAFF TGTGCCAGCAGGGGGGATTGGAACACTGAAGCTTTCTTT
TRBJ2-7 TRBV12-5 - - CASGRNVPSYEQYF TGTGCTAGTGGTCGTAACGTTCCCTCCTACGAGCAGTACTTC
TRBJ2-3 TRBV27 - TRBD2 CASSSPSKAGLDTQYF TGTGCCAGCAGTTCGCCCTCCAAAGCGGGATTGGATACGCAGTATTTT
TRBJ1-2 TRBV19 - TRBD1 CASRPGQGPSYGYTF TGTGCCAGTAGACCGGGACAGGGGCCCTCCTATGGCTACACCTTC
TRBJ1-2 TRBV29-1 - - CSVEGALSGYTF TGCAGCGTTGAGGGGGCGTTAAGTGGCTACACCTTC
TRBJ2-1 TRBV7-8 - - CASSFIWGPRDSNNEQFF TGTGCCAGCAGCTTTATTTGGGGGCCGCGGGACTCCAACAATGAGCAGTTCTTC
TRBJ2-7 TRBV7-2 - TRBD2 CASSLVTSVNEQYF TGTGCCAGCAGCTTAGTGACTAGCGTTAACGAGCAGTACTTC
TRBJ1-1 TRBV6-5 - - CASSRQFSNTEAFF TGTGCCAGCAGCCGACAGTTTTCGAACACTGAAGCTTTCTTT
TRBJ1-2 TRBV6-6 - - CASSYSPGRHGYTF TGTGCCAGCAGTTACTCCCCAGGGCGACATGGCTACACCTTC
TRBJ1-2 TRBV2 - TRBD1 CASTRDRGGNGYTF TGTGCCAGCACCCGGGACAGGGGTGGAAATGGCTACACCTTC
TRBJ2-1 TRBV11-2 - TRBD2 CASSPGAGGYNEQFF TGTGCCAGCAGCCCCGGAGCGGGGGGCTACAATGAGCAGTTCTTC
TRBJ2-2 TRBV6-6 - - CASSYSPITGELFF TGTGCCAGCAGTTACTCTCCAATCACCGGGGAGCTGTTTTTT
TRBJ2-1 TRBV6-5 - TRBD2 CASRPSGGYNEQFF TGTGCCAGCAGGCCTAGCGGGGGGTACAATGAGCAGTTCTTC
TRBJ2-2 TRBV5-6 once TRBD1 CASSLGQGLTGELFF TGTGCCAGCAGCTTGGGACAGGGTTTGACCGGGGAGCTGTTTTTT
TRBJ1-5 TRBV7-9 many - CASSLEGSQPQHF TGTGCCAGCAGCTTGGAGGGAAGCCAGCCCCAGCATTTT
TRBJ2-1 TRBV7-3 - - CASSLSRDSHNEQFF TGTGCCAGCAGCTTAAGCCGGGACTCCCACAATGAGCAGTTCTTC
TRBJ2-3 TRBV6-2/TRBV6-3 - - CASSQSGEGSADTQYF TGTGCCAGCAGTCAATCGGGGGAAGGTTCTGCAGATACGCAGTATTTT
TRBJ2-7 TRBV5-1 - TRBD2 CASSLSVGGPYEQYF TGCGCCAGCAGCTTGTCTGTGGGAGGGCCTTACGAGCAGTACTTC
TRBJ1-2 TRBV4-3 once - CASSQDTGGWQKGYTF TGCGCCAGCAGCCAAGATACGGGGGGGTGGCAGAAAGGCTACACCTTC
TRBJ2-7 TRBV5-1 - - CASRAPSKGYYEQYF TGCGCCAGCAGAGCCCCGTCCAAGGGATACTACGAGCAGTACTTC
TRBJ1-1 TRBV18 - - CASSPPAAWNTEAFF TGTGCCAGCTCACCCCCAGCCGCCTGGAACACTGAAGCTTTCTTT
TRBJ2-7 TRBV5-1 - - CASSPRPPGEQYF TGCGCCAGCAGCCCGCGGCCACCGGGGGAGCAGTACTTC
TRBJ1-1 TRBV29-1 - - CSVSTGTDTEAFF TGCAGCGTGAGCACCGGGACGGACACTGAAGCTTTCTTT
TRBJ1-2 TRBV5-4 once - CASSLPGPAKHGYTF TGTGCCAGCAGCTTACCGGGACCCGCAAAGCATGGCTACACCTTC
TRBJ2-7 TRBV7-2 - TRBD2 CASSLSLAGPAYEQYF TGTGCCAGCAGCCTAAGTTTAGCGGGACCCGCCTACGAGCAGTACTTC
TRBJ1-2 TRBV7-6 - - CASSLAYGGVRGYTF TGTGCCAGCAGCTTAGCGTACGGGGGAGTGAGAGGCTACACCTTC
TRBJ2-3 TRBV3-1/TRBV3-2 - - CASSQVAGFTDTQYF TGTGCCAGCAGCCAAGTGGCGGGGTTCACAGATACGCAGTATTTT
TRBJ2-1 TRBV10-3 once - CAISENPTFEQFF TGTGCCATCAGTGAGAACCCTACGTTTGAGCAGTTCTTC
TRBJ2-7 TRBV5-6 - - CASSLRPAGTYEQYF TGTGCCAGCAGCTTGAGGCCAGCCGGGACCTACGAGCAGTACTTC
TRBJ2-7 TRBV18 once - CASSPLRELGEQYF TGTGCCAGCTCACCCCTCAGGGAACTGGGCGAGCAGTACTTC
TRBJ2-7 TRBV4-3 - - CASSQVTGGAYEQYF TGCGCCAGCAGCCAAGTAACAGGGGGGGCATACGAGCAGTACTTC
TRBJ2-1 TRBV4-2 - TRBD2 CASSQSGRVTGLAYNEQFF TGTGCCAGCAGCCAATCCGGCCGGGTAACGGGACTAGCCTACAATGAGCAGTTCTTC
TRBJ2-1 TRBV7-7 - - CASSFSGDNEQFF TGTGCCAGCAGCTTTAGCGGAGACAATGAGCAGTTCTTC
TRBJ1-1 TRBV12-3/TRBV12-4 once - CASSPFSETEAFF TGTGCCAGCAGCCCATTCTCCGAAACTGAAGCTTTCTTT
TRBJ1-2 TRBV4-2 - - CASSQEGRFGGYTF TGTGCCAGCAGCCAAGAGGGACGCTTCGGGGGCTACACCTTC
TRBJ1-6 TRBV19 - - CATLKAHFNSPLHF TGTGCCACCCTCAAGGCCCACTTTAACTCACCCCTCCACTTT
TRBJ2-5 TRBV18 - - CASSPGGGGETQYF TGTGCCAGCTCACCAGGCGGGGGCGGAGAGACCCAGTACTTC
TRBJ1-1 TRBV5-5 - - CASSLVGGENTEAFF TGTGCCAGCAGCTTGGTGGGCGGTGAGAACACTGAAGCTTTCTTT
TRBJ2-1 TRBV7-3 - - CASSLKERQFF TGTGCCAGCAGCTTAAAGGAAAGGCAGTTCTTC
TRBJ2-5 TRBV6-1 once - CASSEQGETQYF TGTGCCAGCAGTGAACAGGGAGAGACCCAGTACTTC
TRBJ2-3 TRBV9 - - CASSGSQELTDTQYF TGTGCCAGCAGCGGGTCCCAGGAGCTGACTGATACGCAGTATTTT
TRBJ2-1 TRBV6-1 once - CASSEEGEQFF TGTGCCAGCAGTGAAGAGGGTGAGCAGTTCTTC
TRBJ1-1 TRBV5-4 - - CASSVDSMNTEAFF TGTGCCAGCAGCGTGGACAGTATGAACACTGAAGCTTTCTTT
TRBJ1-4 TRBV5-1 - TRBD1 CASSLEGTGVEKLFF TGCGCCAGCAGCTTGGAGGGGACAGGGGTTGAAAAACTGTTTTTT
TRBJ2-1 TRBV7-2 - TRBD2 CASGVTSGSYNEQFF TGTGCCAGCGGAGTGACTAGCGGAAGCTACAATGAGCAGTTCTTC
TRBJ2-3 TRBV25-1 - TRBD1 CASSDHPSGGNTDTQYF TGTGCCAGCAGTGACCACCCTTCAGGGGGTAACACAGATACGCAGTATTTT
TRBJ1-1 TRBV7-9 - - CASRSQGNTEAFF TGTGCCAGCAGGTCACAGGGGAACACTGAAGCTTTCTTT
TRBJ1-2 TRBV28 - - CASSPRGLYGYTF TGTGCCAGCAGTCCCCGTGGGCTCTATGGCTACACCTTC
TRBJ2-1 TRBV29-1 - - CSVVGNSNEQFF TGCAGCGTTGTGGGGAATAGTAATGAGCAGTTCTTC
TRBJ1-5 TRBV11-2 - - CASSLDGSNQPQHF TGTGCCAGCAGCTTAGACGGGTCCAATCAGCCCCAGCATTTT
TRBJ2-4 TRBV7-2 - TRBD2 CASSLRGGENIQYF TGTGCCAGCAGCTTACGGGGGGGCGAAAACATTCAGTACTTC
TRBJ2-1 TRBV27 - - CASSKTVYNEQFF TGTGCCAGCAGTAAGACGGTGTACAATGAGCAGTTCTTC
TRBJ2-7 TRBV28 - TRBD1 CASRTGHYEQYF TGTGCCAGCAGGACAGGGCACTACGAGCAGTACTTC
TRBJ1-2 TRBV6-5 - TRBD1 CASSLGQATFYGYTF TGTGCCAGCAGTCTGGGACAGGCGACCTTCTATGGCTACACCTTC